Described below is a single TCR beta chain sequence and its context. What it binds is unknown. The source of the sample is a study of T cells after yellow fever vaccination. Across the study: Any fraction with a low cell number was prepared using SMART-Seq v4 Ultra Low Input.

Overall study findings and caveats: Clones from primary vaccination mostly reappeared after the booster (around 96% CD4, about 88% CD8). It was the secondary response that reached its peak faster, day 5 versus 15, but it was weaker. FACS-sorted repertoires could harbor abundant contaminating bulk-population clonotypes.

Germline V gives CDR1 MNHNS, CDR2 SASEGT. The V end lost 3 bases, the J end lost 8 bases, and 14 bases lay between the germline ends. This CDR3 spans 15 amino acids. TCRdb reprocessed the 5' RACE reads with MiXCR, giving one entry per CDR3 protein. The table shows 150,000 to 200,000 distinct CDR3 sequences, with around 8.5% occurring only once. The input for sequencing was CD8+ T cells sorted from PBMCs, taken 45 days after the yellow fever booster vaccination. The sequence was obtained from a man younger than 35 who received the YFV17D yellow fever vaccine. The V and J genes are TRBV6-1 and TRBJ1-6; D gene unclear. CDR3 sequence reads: CASSDEGDGYSPLHF. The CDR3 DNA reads TGTGCCAGCAGTGATGAAGGAGACGGGTATTCACCCCTCCACTTT.